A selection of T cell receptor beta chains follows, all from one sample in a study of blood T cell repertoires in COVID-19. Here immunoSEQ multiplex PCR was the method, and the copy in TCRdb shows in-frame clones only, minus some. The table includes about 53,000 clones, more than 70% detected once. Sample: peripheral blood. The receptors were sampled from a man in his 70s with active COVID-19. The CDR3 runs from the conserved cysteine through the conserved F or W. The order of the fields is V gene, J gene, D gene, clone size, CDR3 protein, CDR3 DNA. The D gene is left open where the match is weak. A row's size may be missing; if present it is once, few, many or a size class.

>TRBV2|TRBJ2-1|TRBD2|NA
CASSRTSGGSYNEQFF
TGTGCCAGCAGCAGGACTAGCGGGGGATCCTACAATGAGCAGTTCTTC
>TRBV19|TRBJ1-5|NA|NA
CASTTGGRGNQPQHF
TGTGCCAGTACAACGGGGGGTAGGGGCAATCAGCCCCAGCATTTT
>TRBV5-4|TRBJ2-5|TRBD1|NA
CASSHTGGSRETQYF
TGTGCCAGCAGCCATACAGGGGGCTCTCGAGAGACCCAGTACTTC
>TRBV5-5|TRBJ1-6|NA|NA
CASRGTTLGAPLHF
TGTGCCAGCAGGGGGACAACATTGGGGGCACCCCTCCACTTT
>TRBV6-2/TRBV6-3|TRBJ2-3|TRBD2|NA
CASSYPRTSGAVRTDTQYF
TGTGCCAGCAGTTACCCCAGGACTAGCGGGGCTGTTCGCACAGATACGCAGTATTTT
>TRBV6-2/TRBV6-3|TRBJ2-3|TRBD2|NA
CASSTNLAGVPDTQYF
TGTGCCAGCAGTACTAATCTAGCGGGGGTCCCAGATACGCAGTATTTT
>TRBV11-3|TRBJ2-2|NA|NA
CASSLAGGWSGELFF
TGTGCCAGCAGCTTAGCGGGTGGATGGAGCGGGGAGCTGTTTTTT
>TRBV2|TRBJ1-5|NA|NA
CASSEAGNRARPQHF
TGTGCCAGCAGTGAAGCGGGGAACAGGGCAAGGCCCCAGCATTTT
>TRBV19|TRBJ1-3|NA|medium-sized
CASSIDAGSGNTIYF
TGTGCCAGTAGTATAGATGCAGGCTCTGGAAACACCATATATTTT
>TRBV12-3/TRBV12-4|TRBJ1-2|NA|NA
CASRAFKADGYTF
TGTGCCAGCAGAGCCTTCAAGGCGGATGGCTACACCTTC
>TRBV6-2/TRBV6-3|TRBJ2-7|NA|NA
CASSPVGASYEQYF
TGTGCCAGCAGCCCCGTTGGGGCTTCCTACGAGCAGTACTTC
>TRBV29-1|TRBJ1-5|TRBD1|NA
CSVSGTGDQPQHF
TGCAGCGTGTCCGGGACAGGGGATCAGCCCCAGCATTTT
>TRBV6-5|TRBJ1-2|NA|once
CASENYGGGMGGYTF
TGTGCCAGCGAAAACTACGGGGGGGGAATGGGTGGCTACACCTTC
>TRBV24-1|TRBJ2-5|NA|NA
CATSDLGGEETQYF
TGTGCCACCAGTGATTTGGGCGGAGAAGAGACCCAGTACTTC
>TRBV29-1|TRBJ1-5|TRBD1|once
CSVVITGGQGNQPQHF
TGCAGCGTTGTTATCACGGGTGGACAGGGGAATCAGCCCCAGCATTTT
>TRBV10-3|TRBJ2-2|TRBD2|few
CAIREGLAANTGELFF
TGTGCCATCAGAGAAGGACTAGCGGCGAACACCGGGGAGCTGTTTTTT
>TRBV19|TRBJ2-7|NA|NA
CASSGQLSYEQYF
TGTGCCAGTAGCGGACAGCTTTCCTACGAGCAGTACTTC
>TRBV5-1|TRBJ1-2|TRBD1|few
CASSSTGGTGVYGYTF
TGCGCCAGCAGCTCTACGGGCGGGACAGGGGTCTATGGCTACACCTTC
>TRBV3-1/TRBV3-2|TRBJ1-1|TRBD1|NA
CASSHQDREAFF
TGTGCCAGCAGCCACCAGGACAGGGAAGCTTTCTTT
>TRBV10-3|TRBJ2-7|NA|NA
CAISESVGYEQYF
TGTGCCATCAGTGAGTCGGTGGGCTACGAGCAGTACTTC
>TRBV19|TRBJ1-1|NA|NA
CASSMYRDTEAFF
TGTGCCAGTAGTATGTACAGGGACACTGAAGCTTTCTTT
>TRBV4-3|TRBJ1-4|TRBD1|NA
CASSHWVGTVPGELFF
TGCGCCAGCAGCCACTGGGTCGGGACAGTGCCCGGGGAACTGTTTTTT
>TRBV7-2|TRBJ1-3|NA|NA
CASSSLRQVYGNTIYF
TGTGCCAGCAGCTCCCTGCGACAGGTGTATGGAAACACCATATATTTT
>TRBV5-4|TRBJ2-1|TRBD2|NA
CASSLIAGKRNEQFF
TGTGCCAGCAGCTTGATAGCGGGGAAGCGGAATGAGCAGTTCTTC
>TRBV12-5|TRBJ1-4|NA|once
CASGPLGGMGEKLFF
TGTGCTAGTGGGCCACTCGGGGGGATGGGAGAAAAACTGTTTTTT
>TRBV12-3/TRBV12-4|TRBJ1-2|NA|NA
CASSPPAGLSYTF
TGTGCCAGCAGCCCTCCGGCAGGGCTAAGCTACACCTTC
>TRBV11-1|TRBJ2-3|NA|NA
CASRHPGLYSGTQYF
TGTGCCAGCAGACACCCGGGACTTTACTCGGGTACGCAGTATTTT
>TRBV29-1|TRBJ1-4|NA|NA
CSVGGPGEKLFF
TGCAGCGTTGGGGGCCCCGGTGAAAAACTGTTTTTT
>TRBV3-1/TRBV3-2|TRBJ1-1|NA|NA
CASSQTWARNTEAFF
TGTGCCAGCAGCCAAACGTGGGCGCGGAACACTGAAGCTTTCTTT
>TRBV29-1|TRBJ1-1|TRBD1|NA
CSASDRVNTEAFF
TGCAGCGCCTCCGACAGGGTGAACACTGAAGCTTTCTTT
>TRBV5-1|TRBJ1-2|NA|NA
CASRGGTHPSYGYTF
TGCGCCAGCAGGGGGGGGACACACCCTTCTTATGGCTACACCTTC
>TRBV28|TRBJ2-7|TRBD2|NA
CASSLERGASYEQYF
TGTGCCAGCAGCCTCGAGCGGGGGGCCTCCTACGAGCAGTACTTC
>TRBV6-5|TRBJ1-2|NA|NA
CARGGGSYGYTF
TGTGCCAGGGGCGGGGGCTCCTATGGCTACACCTTC
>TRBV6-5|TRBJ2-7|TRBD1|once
CASSSPQTGIFGEQYF
TGTGCCAGCAGTTCACCCCAGACAGGGATTTTTGGCGAGCAGTACTTC
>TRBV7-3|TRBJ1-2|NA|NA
CASSPGRGNSGYTF
TGTGCCAGCAGCCCCGGACGGGGGAATTCGGGCTACACCTTC
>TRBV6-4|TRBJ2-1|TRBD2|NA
CASSESSGGENEQFF
TGTGCCAGCAGTGAATCTAGCGGGGGGGAGAATGAGCAGTTCTTC
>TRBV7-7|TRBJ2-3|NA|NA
CASSRDTTDTQYF
TGTGCCAGCAGCCGGGACACCACAGATACGCAGTATTTT
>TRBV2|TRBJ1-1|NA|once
CASSEVRVVTEAFF
TGTGCCAGCAGTGAAGTCAGGGTGGTCACTGAAGCTTTCTTT
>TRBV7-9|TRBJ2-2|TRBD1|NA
CASSSNRGPNTGELFF
TGTGCCAGCAGCTCCAACAGGGGCCCGAACACCGGGGAGCTGTTTTTT
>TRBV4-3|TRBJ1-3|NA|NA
CASSQEGTGLTNSGNTIYF
TGCGCCAGCAGCCAAGAGGGAACAGGTTTGACAAACTCTGGAAACACCATATATTTT
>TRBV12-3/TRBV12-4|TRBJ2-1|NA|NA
CASRGYNEQFF
TGTGCCAGCCGAGGATACAATGAGCAGTTCTTC
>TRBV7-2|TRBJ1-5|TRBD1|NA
CASSLVGSSGGNQPQHF
TGTGCCAGCAGCTTAGTGGGGTCTTCAGGGGGGAATCAGCCCCAGCATTTT
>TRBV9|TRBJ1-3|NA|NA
CASSEGFRSDSGNTIYF
TGTGCCAGCAGCGAGGGGTTTAGGTCCGACTCTGGAAACACCATATATTTT
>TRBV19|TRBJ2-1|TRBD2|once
CASSRTSGGAREQFF
TGTGCCAGTAGCCGGACTAGCGGGGGGGCCAGGGAGCAGTTCTTC
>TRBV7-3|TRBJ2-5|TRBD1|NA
CASSGQGTGETQYF
TGTGCCAGCAGCGGACAGGGGACGGGAGAGACCCAGTACTTC